The source of this T cell receptor (beta chain) is a study of blood T cell repertoires in COVID-19. For the study at large: PBMCs, B-cell-depleted T cells, or T cells provided the cDNA or gDNA that made up the material.

Generated by immunoSEQ multiplex PCR, the TCRdb table keeps only in-frame clones and is missing some. The sample yields almost 55,000 clones, over 65% seen once. The germline V gene encodes CDR1 SGHNT and CDR2 YYREEE (reference sequence). V dropped 4 bases and J dropped 7; count of bases not matched to a gene: 15. The CDR3 has 16 amino acids. The sequence derives from a human donor in a cohort sampled during active COVID-19. The sequencing sample was made of peripheral blood. V gene TRBV5-4 combines with J gene TRBJ2-7, with 9 bases lining up with TRBD1. Here the CDR3 DNA reads TGTGCCAGCAGCCCCGCTCCGGGACAGGGAGAAAAAGAGCAGTACTTC. Protein: CASSPAPGQGEKEQYF.